Detailed here is one T cell receptor beta chain. Its antigen is as yet unknown. V lost 5 bases to trimming and J lost 4 bases, with 13 bases between them. CDR1 SGHVS and CDR2 FQNEAQ come from the germline V gene. The CDR3 covers 14 residues. This entry is derived from a study of cytomegalovirus exposure and HLA in healthy donors. On the study more broadly: There were under 130 million unique TCR beta sequences, drawn from some 180 million T cells, in an earlier analysis. Findings and caveats of the study: Most TCR beta V segments were productive about 90% or about 30% of the time in an earlier analysis. For most subjects, TCR beta sequences were reported to predict HLA-A and HLA-B alleles with accuracy. A later analysis by the authors found several of the most significant clusters apparently linked to common viral pathogens.

The PCR used 60 Vbeta and 13 Jbeta primers. Repertoires were generated with immunoSEQ multiplex PCR, while TCRdb's copy carries only in-frame clones and drops some. The table shows under 150,000 clones, with around 81% occurring only once. The V and J genes are TRBV7-8 and TRBJ2-3; unclear D gene. The TCR was taken from a woman aged 30 to 39 in good health and CMV-seronegative. The sample taken for sequencing was PBMCs. In DNA form, the CDR3 reads TGTGCCAGCAGCCTGAACGAGATCCCAGATACGCAGTATTTT. As protein: CASSLNEIPDTQYF.